Presented here are 16 T cell receptor beta chains from one specimen sequenced in a study of blood T cells in healthy people across ages. The use of a sample-barcoded 5' primer and a J-beta primer mix characterized a second PCR of about 7 to 12 cycles. Each CDR3 protein gets one entry after TCRdb re-called the 5' RACE reads with MiXCR. This table has about 640,000 distinct CDR3 sequences, under 65% appearing once. Sequencing input: blood. The receptors here all came from a man aged 60-69 years in good health.

The chain employs TRBV5-1 and TRBJ1-6; no clear D. In germline, CDR1 is SGHRS, CDR2 YFSETQ. CDR3 length: 12 amino acids. The V gene lost 0 bases and the J gene lost 8 bases, with 3 bases spanning the gap. The CDR3 region has the DNA TGCGCCAGCAGCTTGGTGGATTCACCCCTCCACTTT. It encodes CASSLVDSPLHF.

Notes on this clonotype: This may be a read error: a much more frequent sequence differs by one nucleotide. This sequence joins TRBV20-1 and TRBJ2-5, with D possibly matching TRBD2 (6 bases). The CDR3 length is 12 residues. Germline V CDR1 and CDR2: DFQATT, SNEGSKA (reference sequence). V was cut by 2 bases and J by 9 bases, with 13 bases left in between. The CDR3 bases are TGCAGTGCTAGATGGGGGGAGGAGTCCCAGTACTTC. Translating it yields CSARWGEESQYF.

This clonotype showed up just a few times. The rearrangement links TRBV3-1 to TRBJ1-2, with TRBD1 identical over 7 bases. Trimming removed 0 bases from V and 4 bases from J; junction bases left unmatched: 2. This CDR3 region has 14 residues. CDR1 and CDR2 from the germline V gene are LGHDT and YNNKEL (reference sequence). Here the CDR3 reads CASSQDWDSYGYTF. The CDR3 DNA is TGTGCCAGCAGCCAAGATTGGGACAGCTATGGCTACACCTTC.

V usage is TRBV9 and J usage is TRBJ2-5; either TRBD1 or TRBD2 may fit D (5 bases each). The germline V and J ends were trimmed by 0 bases and 5 bases, with 17 bases remaining between them. This CDR3 has 16 amino acids. From germline, CDR1 is SGDLS and CDR2 YYNGEE. CDR3 protein: CASSVGTGRWMETQYF. Here the CDR3 DNA reads TGTGCCAGCAGCGTAGGGACGGGACGGTGGATGGAGACCCAGTACTTC.

Only a few counts were recorded for this clonotype. This chain links TRBV7-8 with TRBJ2-7; D is tentatively TRBD1 or TRBD2 (5 bases each). The CDR3 is made up of 15 amino acids. The V gene's germline CDR1 is SGHVS and CDR2 FQNEAQ. Trimming stripped 3 bases from V and 1 base from J, with 13 bases between. As DNA, the CDR3 is TGTGCCAGCAGCTTTGGGACGGAGATTTCCTACGAGCAGTACTTC. Amino acids: CASSFGTEISYEQYF.

The chain joins TRBV7-2 to TRBJ2-5; D might be TRBD2 (7 bases). The J call may be incorrect, as the DNA end agrees better with TRBJ2-7. CDR3 size: 14 residues. CDR1 is SGHTA and CDR2 is FQGNSA in the germline V gene. CDR3 sequence (DNA): TGTGCCAGCAGCGGAGGGGGGGGAAATTACGAGCAGTACTTC. Translating it yields CASSGGGGNYEQYF.

The sample holds a few counts of this clonotype. This rearrangement joins TRBV29-1 to TRBJ2-5; D uncertain. Germline values: CDR1 SQVTM, CDR2 ANQGSEA. The CDR3 covers 12 residues. Trimming took 7 bases from V and 0 from J, leaving 9 bases between them. The chain's CDR3 is CSGSSYQETQYF. CDR3 in DNA: TGCAGCGGGTCGTCTTACCAAGAGACCCAGTACTTC.

The rearrangement joins TRBV6-1 to TRBJ2-1, with D possibly being TRBD1 or TRBD2 (5 bases each). The V gene's germline CDR1 is MNHNS and CDR2 SASEGT. The V gene lost 6 bases and the J gene lost 5 bases, with 20 bases spanning the gap. The CDR3 is 16 residues long. The CDR3 coding sequence is TGTGCCAGCAGGAGCACGCTCCGGGACGTTAACAATGAGCAGTTCTTC. Its protein product is CASRSTLRDVNNEQFF.

The chain has TRBV20-1 and TRBJ2-3; 10 bases align to TRBD1. J was trimmed by 6 bases and V by 6 bases; bases with no gene match: 15. CDR1 is DFQATT and CDR2 is SNEGSKA in the germline V gene (reference sequence). The CDR3 is made up of 16 amino acids. CDR3 DNA sequence: TGCAGTGCGCCGGGCCCTACGTGGGGACAGGGGGATACGCAGTATTTT. It translates to CSAPGPTWGQGDTQYF.

The V and J genes are TRBV10-3 and TRBJ2-5; D unresolved. There are 15 residues in the CDR3. Trimming stripped 3 bases from V and 5 bases from J, with 16 bases between. The germline V gene encodes CDR1 ENHRY and CDR2 SYGVKD. CDR3 amino acids: CAISDGREFAETQYF. The CDR3 DNA is TGTGCCATCAGTGATGGAAGGGAATTCGCGGAGACCCAGTACTTC.

The rearrangement uses TRBV20-1 and TRBJ2-6; weak D call: TRBD2 (6 bases). This CDR3 is built from 18 residues. CDR1 is DFQATT, CDR2 SNEGSKA, per germline (reference sequence). Trimming shortened V by 5 bases and J by 0 bases, and 20 bases separated the two germline ends. The CDR3 DNA reads as TGCAGTGCTCAGACCGTCGGGACTCCCTTCTCTGGGGCCAACGTCCTGACTTTC. As protein: CSAQTVGTPFSGANVLTF.

The chain carries TRBV2 and TRBJ2-3; 14 bases are a match to TRBD2. Germline V gene lookup returns CDR1 SNHLY and CDR2 FYNNEI. The CDR3 has 15 residues. V was pared by 8 bases and J by 2 bases, with 3 bases of the junction left unmatched. The DNA for the CDR3 is TGTGCCAGCGGGACTAGCGGGGGATACACAGATACGCAGTATTTT. Its translation: CASGTSGGYTDTQYF.

V gene TRBV7-9 combines with J gene TRBJ2-7; TRBD2 is a possible D gene (5 bases). The J call is uncertain, as TRBJ2-5 better fits the DNA end. Germline values: CDR1 SEHNR, CDR2 FQNEAQ (reference sequence). The CDR3 sequence is 15 residues long. This chain's CDR3 is CASSPSGIGVETQYF. The CDR3 region has the DNA TGTGCCAGCAGCCCTTCGGGGATTGGGGTAGAGACCCAGTACTTC.

This clonotype was picked up a small number of times. The rearrangement uses TRBV7-2 and TRBJ2-7; D not resolved. Trimming took 2 bases from V and 0 from J, leaving 11 bases between them. The CDR3 covers 15 residues. CDR1 and CDR2 (germline): SGHTA, FQGNSA. The CDR3, as DNA: TGTGCCAGCAGCTTATCCGGCCATCCCTCCTACGAGCAGTACTTC. It yields the protein CASSLSGHPSYEQYF.

This clonotype was found a few times. The genes are TRBV20-1 and TRBJ2-3; D is possibly TRBD1 (6 bases). V lost 3 bases and J 0 bases, leaving 10 bases between the germline ends. The length of the CDR3 is 14 residues. Germline V gene lookup returns CDR1 DFQATT and CDR2 SNEGSKA (reference sequence). The CDR3 bases are TGCAGTGCTAGGGACAGTAGCAGCACAGATACGCAGTATTTT. Encoded protein: CSARDSSSTDTQYF.

The chain is built from TRBV6-5 and TRBJ2-3; 13 bases match TRBD2. V gave up 0 bases and J gave up 4 bases; unmatched junction bases: 13. The CDR3 extends over 20 amino acids. Germline CDR1 reads MNHEY; CDR2 reads SVGAGI. The CDR3 region has the DNA TGTGCCAGCAGTTACTCGCCCCCTGTTCGGACTAGCGGGGGACCAGATACGCAGTATTTT. It codes for CASSYSPPVRTSGGPDTQYF.